These T cell receptor beta chains were read from a single sample in a study of neurological immune-mediated disorders. Each CDR3 protein gets one entry after TCRdb re-called the 5' RACE reads with MiXCR. The data show about 80,000 distinct CDR3 sequences, 5.8% seen once. The sequenced sample was PBMCs. These receptors came from a woman aged 60-70 years with multiple sclerosis. Each CDR3 is given with its conserved first and last residue. A D gene is named only where the DNA matches it firmly. Clone size is shown for a subset of rows, as once, few, many or a class of expanded clone.

>many|TRBJ2-7|NA|TRBV2
CASTQDDYEQYF
TGTGCCAGCACACAGGACGACTACGAGCAGTACTTC
>few|TRBJ2-7|NA|TRBV29-1
CSVEDRKKPYEQYF
TGCAGCGTAGAAGACAGGAAAAAACCCTACGAGCAGTACTTC
>many|TRBJ2-3|TRBD2|TRBV5-1
CASRKLAGSTDTQYF
TGCGCCAGCAGAAAATTAGCGGGGAGCACAGATACGCAGTATTTT
>many|TRBJ1-1|NA|TRBV5-1
CASTRTTLGNTEAFF
TGCGCCAGCACCCGGACGACCTTGGGGAACACTGAAGCTTTCTTT
>many|TRBJ2-7|NA|TRBV12-3/TRBV12-4
CASSARRPTTYEQYF
TGTGCCAGCAGTGCCCGACGACCGACTACCTACGAGCAGTACTTC
>many|TRBJ1-1|NA|TRBV5-1
CASRKGVNTEAFF
TGCGCCAGCCGGAAAGGCGTGAACACTGAAGCTTTCTTT
>many|TRBJ1-2|NA|TRBV29-1
CSVRGGAHNYGYTF
TGCAGCGTCAGAGGCGGGGCTCACAACTATGGCTACACCTTC
>many|TRBJ2-4|TRBD1|TRBV6-5
CASSRSRDRGAIQYF
TGTGCCAGCAGCCGCTCCCGGGACAGGGGGGCCATTCAGTACTTC
>many|TRBJ1-1|TRBD1|TRBV11-2
CASSLQGWAEAFF
TGTGCCAGCAGCCTACAGGGGTGGGCTGAAGCTTTCTTT
>many|TRBJ2-1|TRBD2|TRBV20-1
CSAQAGGPDEQFF
TGCAGTGCTCAAGCGGGGGGGCCGGATGAGCAGTTCTTC
>many|TRBJ2-5|TRBD1|TRBV9
CASSVEQGETQYF
TGTGCCAGCAGCGTGGAACAGGGGGAGACCCAGTACTTC
>many|TRBJ1-2|TRBD1|TRBV20-1
CSASRTGLGGYTF
TGCAGTGCTAGCCGGACAGGGCTGGGCGGCTACACCTTC
>many|TRBJ2-5|NA|TRBV11-2
CASSLAKETQYF
TGTGCCAGCAGCCTAGCAAAAGAGACCCAGTACTTC
>many|TRBJ1-4|TRBD1|TRBV20-1
CSATGQGPEKLFF
TGCAGTGCTACCGGACAGGGTCCTGAAAAACTGTTTTTT
>many|TRBJ1-1|NA|TRBV5-1
CASSPGPTEAFF
TGCGCCAGCAGCCCGGGTCCCACTGAAGCTTTCTTT
>many|TRBJ2-7|TRBD1|TRBV5-1
CASSLGQARYEQYF
TGCGCCAGCAGCTTAGGACAGGCTAGATACGAGCAGTACTTC
>many|TRBJ1-2|NA|TRBV25-1
CASSEYKGYGYTF
TGTGCCAGCAGTGAATATAAAGGGTATGGCTACACCTTC
>many|TRBJ2-5|NA|TRBV7-2
CASSLAGMHETQYF
TGTGCCAGCAGCTTAGCAGGGATGCACGAGACCCAGTACTTC
>many|TRBJ2-5|TRBD1|TRBV7-7
CASSLDRVGETQYF
TGTGCTAGCAGCCTGGACAGGGTTGGGGAGACCCAGTACTTC
>many|TRBJ2-5|NA|TRBV6-5
CASSRDRPQETQYF
TGTGCCAGCAGCAGGGATAGACCCCAAGAGACCCAGTACTTC
>many|TRBJ1-6|NA|TRBV20-1
CSAREAGITSPLHF
TGCAGTGCTAGAGAGGCAGGGATTACTTCACCCCTCCACTTT
>many|TRBJ2-3|TRBD2|TRBV12-3/TRBV12-4
CASSQPPQRGAYTDTQYF
TGTGCCAGCAGCCAACCCCCCCAGCGGGGGGCCTATACAGATACGCAGTATTTT
>many|TRBJ2-3|TRBD2|TRBV4-2
CASSQDISAGGITDTQYF
TGTGCCAGCAGCCAAGATATCTCAGCGGGGGGAATCACAGATACGCAGTATTTT
>many|TRBJ1-1|NA|TRBV7-9
CASSLGGGSVTEAFF
TGTGCCAGCAGCTTAGGTGGGGGCTCGGTCACTGAAGCTTTCTTT
>many|TRBJ1-4|NA|TRBV20-1
CSAISGGSANEKLFF
TGCAGTGCTATTTCCGGGGGCAGTGCTAATGAAAAACTGTTTTTT
>many|TRBJ1-2|TRBD1|TRBV7-6
CASSPPGQGAYGYTF
TGTGCCAGCAGCCCACCGGGACAGGGGGCCTATGGCTACACCTTC
>many|TRBJ1-1|NA|TRBV20-1
CSAEDRRAGTEAFF
TGCAGTGCCGAAGACAGGCGGGCGGGCACTGAAGCTTTCTTT
>many|TRBJ2-6|NA|TRBV5-1
CASSTGLNSGANVLTF
TGCGCCAGCAGCACCGGACTGAACTCTGGGGCCAACGTCCTGACTTTC
>many|TRBJ1-2|NA|TRBV7-9
CASSLGLEGLYGYTF
TGTGCCAGCAGCTTAGGTCTCGAGGGCCTCTATGGCTACACCTTC
>many|TRBJ2-7|NA|TRBV6-1
CASSAHLPYEQYF
TGTGCCAGCAGTGCCCACCTCCCCTACGAGCAGTACTTC
>many|TRBJ2-2|NA|TRBV7-6
CASREAPSTNTGELFF
TGTGCCAGCAGAGAGGCGCCTAGCACAAACACCGGGGAGCTGTTTTTT
>many|TRBJ1-1|NA|TRBV20-1
CSALGQLWDPEAFF
TGCAGTGCTTTAGGACAGTTGTGGGACCCTGAAGCTTTCTTT
>many|TRBJ2-1|NA|TRBV15
CATSRDRTASNEQFF
TGTGCCACCAGCAGAGATAGAACAGCGAGTAATGAGCAGTTCTTC
>many|TRBJ2-2|NA|TRBV7-6
CASSLAGRANTGELFF
TGTGCCAGCAGCTTAGCCGGCAGGGCGAACACCGGGGAGCTGTTTTTT
>NA|TRBJ1-1|NA|TRBV6-5
CASSYWRSTEAFF
TGTGCCAGCAGTTATTGGAGGAGCACTGAAGCTTTCTTT
>many|TRBJ2-7|TRBD1|TRBV27
CASSFPGTGGQYF
TGTGCCAGCAGTTTCCCAGGGACAGGGGGACAGTACTTC
>many|TRBJ2-5|NA|TRBV3-1
CASSPGLDRETQYF
TGTGCCAGCAGCCCTGGACTCGACCGAGAGACCCAGTACTTC
>many|TRBJ2-7|NA|TRBV29-1
CSVTGGNEQYF
TGCAGCGTTACCGGGGGCAACGAGCAGTACTTC
>many|TRBJ1-5|TRBD1|TRBV30
CAWSVQGQPQHF
TGTGCCTGGAGTGTACAGGGGCAGCCCCAGCATTTT
>many|TRBJ2-4|NA|TRBV15
CATSPGVGLAKNIQYF
TGTGCCACCAGCCCCGGGGTAGGACTAGCCAAAAACATTCAGTACTTC
>many|TRBJ1-3|NA|TRBV7-9
CASSLYNRDTIYF
TGTGCCAGCAGCTTATATAACCGAGACACCATATATTTT
>many|TRBJ2-3|TRBD2|TRBV3-1
CASSERLAFNTQYF
TGTGCCAGCAGCGAGAGACTAGCTTTTAATACGCAGTATTTT
>many|TRBJ1-1|NA|TRBV14
CASSPTALGTEAFF
TGTGCCAGCAGCCCGACAGCCCTGGGCACTGAAGCTTTCTTT
>many|TRBJ1-5|NA|TRBV6-5
CASSYRGGNQPQHF
TGTGCCAGCAGTTACCGGGGCGGCAATCAGCCCCAGCATTTT
>many|TRBJ2-3|TRBD1|TRBV24-1
CATSQGQGSDTQYF
TGTGCCACCAGTCAGGGACAGGGCTCAGATACGCAGTATTTT
>many|TRBJ2-5|TRBD1|TRBV28
CASTRTRTGPETQYF
TGTGCCAGCACTCGAACTCGGACAGGCCCAGAGACCCAGTACTTC
>many|TRBJ2-1|TRBD1|TRBV5-1
CASSEDRTYNEQFF
TGCGCCAGCAGCGAGGACAGGACCTACAATGAGCAGTTCTTC
>many|TRBJ2-6|NA|TRBV7-8
CASSSRTPGANVLTF
TGTGCCAGCAGCTCGAGGACACCTGGGGCCAACGTCCTGACTTTC
>many|TRBJ2-3|TRBD2|TRBV20-1
CSASRGSGADTQYF
TGCAGTGCTAGTCGGGGGAGCGGGGCAGATACGCAGTATTTT
>many|TRBJ1-5|TRBD1|TRBV20-1
CSAYDRGPSNQPQHF
TGCAGTGCGTACGACAGGGGCCCGAGCAATCAGCCCCAGCATTTT
>many|TRBJ2-7|TRBD2|TRBV7-2
CASSFTSGGSYEQYF
TGTGCCAGCAGCTTTACTAGCGGGGGATCCTACGAGCAGTACTTC
>many|TRBJ1-2|TRBD1|TRBV5-1
CASSWGHTGGVNYGYTF
TGCGCCAGCAGCTGGGGGCACACAGGGGGCGTTAACTATGGCTACACCTTC
>many|TRBJ1-4|NA|TRBV6-2/TRBV6-3
CASSYGWRSGTNEKLFF
TGTGCCAGCAGTTACGGTTGGAGGAGCGGCACTAATGAAAAACTGTTTTTT
>many|TRBJ1-6|NA|TRBV7-2
CASSEGSNSPLHF
TGTGCCAGCAGTGAAGGCTCAAATTCACCCCTCCACTTT
>many|TRBJ2-6|NA|TRBV5-1
CASSLTGTSGANVLTF
TGCGCCAGCAGCTTGACAGGGACCTCTGGGGCCAACGTCCTGACTTTC
>many|TRBJ2-2|NA|TRBV4-1
CASSPWEAGELFF
TGCGCCAGCAGCCCATGGGAGGCCGGGGAGCTGTTTTTT
>many|TRBJ1-6|NA|TRBV14
CASSQDYGRYSPLHF
TGTGCCAGCAGCCAAGATTACGGACGATATTCACCCCTCCACTTT